This TCR beta chain was recorded in a study of Ad26.COV2.S vaccination and SARS-CoV-2 variants. Treatment denoted: roughly 18 received Ad26.COV2.S at low or high dose, single or two shots; roughly 5 received placebo; per-sample allocation not given. On day 63 after the first injection, vaccine and placebo recipients gave samples. The V gene end was trimmed by 0 bases and the J gene end by 3 bases; junction bases not matched to a gene: 4. This CDR3 is 15 amino acids long. Per the germline V gene, CDR1 is SGHRS and CDR2 is YFSETQ. Sequencing used immunoSEQ multiplex PCR; TCRdb keeps in-frame clones, though not all of them. This sample has around 250,000 clones, with more than 70% found just once.

The V and J genes are TRBV5-1 and TRBJ2-5, with 8 nucleotides matching TRBD1. The sequence was collected from a person aged 18-65 years who received the Ad26.COV2.S COVID-19 vaccine or a placebo. Sample: peripheral blood, taken in a trial of Ad26.COV2.S vaccine versus placebo. The chain's CDR3 is CASSLDRGNEETQYF. CDR3 DNA sequence: TGCGCCAGCAGCTTGGACAGGGGGAATGAAGAGACCCAGTACTTC.